The 8 T cell receptor beta chains below come from one sample, sequenced in a study of blood T cell repertoires in COVID-19. Data came from immunoSEQ multiplex PCR; TCRdb stores just in-frame clones and leaves some out. The table includes 330,000 or so clones, roughly nine tenths detected once. The sample comprised peripheral blood. The receptor set was obtained from a woman in her sixties or seventies with COVID-19, enrolled during active disease.

The chain has TRBV4-1 and TRBJ1-5, with 9 nucleotides matching TRBD1. J gave up 8 bases and V 0 bases, and 8 bases lay outside the gene matches. CDR3 length equals 16 residues. Germline V gene data show CDR1 as MGHRA and CDR2 as YSYEKL. In DNA, the CDR3 is TGCGCCAGCAGCCAAGATTTTTTGGGACAGGGAAAGCCCCAGCATTTT. This gives the protein CASSQDFLGQGKPQHF.

The chain has TRBV5-1 and TRBJ1-1; 11 bases align to TRBD1. CDR1 is SGHRS and CDR2 is YFSETQ in the germline V gene. This CDR3 comprises 14 residues. V lost 4 bases, J lost 5 bases, and 4 bases stayed unmatched. CDR3 loop: CASSHGQGATEAFF. The CDR3 DNA reads TGCGCCAGCAGCCACGGACAGGGGGCAACTGAAGCTTTCTTT.

J is TRBJ2-1 and V is TRBV29-1, with D possibly matching TRBD2 (5 bases). There are 14 residues in the CDR3. The germline V gene encodes CDR1 SQVTM and CDR2 ANQGSEA. Between the trimmed V and J ends, which lost 5 bases and 5 bases, there was a span of 16 bases. In DNA, the CDR3 is TGCAGCGTTTTTAGATCCGGGCGGGACAATGAGCAGTTCTTC. It is translated as CSVFRSGRDNEQFF.

As regards this clone: This may stem from a read error, because a much larger clone lies one nucleotide away. This rearrangement joins TRBV7-3 to TRBJ2-7; 14 nucleotides line up with TRBD2. The germline V gene encodes CDR1 SGHTA and CDR2 FQGTGA. V was clipped by 4 bases and J by 5 bases; unmatched bases: 1. This CDR3 is 14 amino acids long. The CDR3 is CASSSGLAGDEQYF. The CDR3, as DNA: TGTGCCAGCAGCTCGGGACTAGCGGGGGACGAGCAGTACTTC.

The chain combines TRBV4-1 with TRBJ1-2; 7 bases are a match to TRBD1. CDR1 is MGHRA and CDR2 is YSYEKL in the germline V gene. The ends lost 2 bases at V and 3 bases at J; junction bases unmatched: 6. The CDR3 runs to 15 residues. CDR3 residues: CASSQTGATYYGYTF. DNA for the CDR3: TGCGCCAGCAGCCAAACAGGGGCAACCTACTATGGCTACACCTTC.

The count of this clone is one. The chain is built from TRBV5-1 and TRBJ1-6; 9 bases are shared with TRBD1. Germline V CDR1 and CDR2: SGHRS, YFSETQ. The V segment lost 3 bases and the J segment 7 bases; nucleotides outside the gene matches: 11. The CDR3 is 17 amino acids. CDR3 region: CASSSLVGQGSNSPLHF. In nucleotides, the CDR3 is TGCGCCAGCAGCTCCCTAGTGGGACAGGGTTCGAATTCACCCCTCCACTTT.

Points on this clone: This sample also contains other DNA sequences that code for the same CDR3. The rearrangement links TRBV5-1 to TRBJ1-4, with 7 positions matching TRBD1. This CDR3 has 15 amino acids. J was trimmed by 2 bases and V by 4 bases; bases with no gene match: 5. The germline V gene has CDR1 SGHRS and CDR2 YFSETQ. CDR3 sequence reads: CASSPLDRTNEKLFF. For the CDR3, the DNA is TGCGCCAGCAGCCCTTTGGACAGGACTAATGAAAAACTGTTTTTT.

This rearrangement joins TRBV18 to TRBJ1-2; 7 nucleotides line up with TRBD1. V gave up 8 bases and J gave up 3 bases; unmatched junction bases: 3. The V gene's germline CDR1 is KGHSH and CDR2 LQKENI. The CDR3 has 12 residues. CDR3: CASRQGDYGYTF. CDR3 in DNA: TGTGCCAGCCGGCAGGGGGACTATGGCTACACCTTC.